Below, one T cell receptor (beta chain) is given with its context. No antigen is known for it. Within one base of it there is no much larger clone, and no base qualities were kept. This entry is derived from a study of T cells in Graves' hyperthyroidism and ophthalmopathy (dated by TCRdb to the late 2010s). Study-wide context: Peripheral blood samples were taken at the time of initial diagnosis, prior to any treatment. The study also compared thyroid tissue and blood T-cell repertoires from more than 5 Graves' hyperthyroidism patients. To identify TCR V-J signatures that set the groups apart, the researchers used a discovery cohort of roughly 100 patients, made up of roughly 40 with Graves' ophthalmopathy and some 55 with stable Graves' hyperthyroidism. The approximately 90 discovery patients were randomly split 7:3 into training and test sets. Whether ophthalmopathy could be predicted prospectively was tested in an independent validation cohort made up of approximately 19 hyperthyroidism patients plus 17 patients who later progressed to ophthalmopathy. The paper reports TCR Vbeta CDR3 sequencing of some 140 peripheral blood samples: 40 or so ophthalmopathy, about 75 hyperthyroidism and around 17 progressor patients. Once sampling was done, hyperthyroidism patients were given methimazole at a starting dose of 30 mg daily, whereas ophthalmopathy patients were given high-dose intravenous methylprednisolone. The paper's findings and limits, for the study overall: In validation, the model predicted progression to ophthalmopathy a median of about 6.5 months before onset, with about 64% sensitivity and 72.22% specificity. A model built on a 13 V-J signature distinguished ophthalmopathy from stable hyperthyroidism, reaching about 88% sensitivity and 81.08% specificity in cross-validation and 80%/75% in testing. Most expanded thyroid clonotypes (frequency above 0.001) were also detected in blood, suggesting blood repertoires may reflect thyroid immune responses. No statistical method was used to set the sample size in advance, and investigators knew the group allocation.

Stable Graves' hyperthyroidism was defined as no progression to ophthalmopathy during 18 months of follow-up. Hyperthyroidism patients were newly diagnosed, had a disease duration of under 2 months, and were aged 18 to 65 years. The study excluded patients with uncontrolled infections, other autoimmune diseases, pregnancy or lactation. Diagnoses were established on the basis of clinical symptoms, serum thyroxine and TRAb, thyroid ultrasound, and orbital computed tomography. PBMCs were isolated from 7.5 to 10 ml of fresh peripheral blood by Ficoll-Paque density gradient centrifugation. Total RNA was extracted with Trizol reagent, and quality was checked on an Agilent 2100 Bioanalyzer. Amplification of TCR beta CDR3 regions was carried out from RNA transcripts. The TCR CDR3 was subjected to a first round of RT-PCR using the HTBI primer set and the Qiagen OneStep RT-PCR kit. The libraries were constructed in a second round of multiplex PCR and then size-selected and purified. The libraries were sequenced on an Illumina HiSeq2000 using paired-end 100 bp reads. The published analysis was carried out like this. SOAPnuke was used to process the raw data, throwing out any read that contained adapters or uncalled bases, had a mean Phred below 15, or lacked an exact constant-primer or identifier match. High-quality paired reads were merged with COPE v1.2.5, and unique nucleotide sequences were defined as clonotypes. Clonotypes were aligned to IMGT TRBV, TRBD and TRBJ reference segments using MiTCR v1.1. The analysis included only V-J combinations with a frequency above 0.0001, which together covered roughly 99% of the repertoires. The TCS score was defined as F50 (clonal expansion) divided by E x V (chaos), with BLOSUM62-based TCRdist calculated between CDR3 peptides within each V-J. Welch's t-statistics and random forest reduced just over 500 V-J features to 13, which were used in a naive Bayes classifier (R e1071). TCRdb reanalyzed the raw reads on its own, using fastp at Q25 for trimming and MiXCR for clone calling, and kept in-frame beta chains. Entries are consolidated by CDR3 protein sequence, retaining the most common genes and DNA. What appears here as the V and J calls and clone size reflects TCRdb's work, not the paper's. The sample data list 600,000 to 750,000 distinct CDR3 sequences, and around a sixth of these were observed just once. The ten largest clonotypes hold around 15% of the sample.

The TCR was taken from a man between 50 and 59 years old with Graves' hyperthyroidism. Sample: blood.

CDR3 reads: CASSLLTSGSLTDTQYF. The bases read TGTGCCAGCAGTTTACTGACTAGCGGGAGTCTTACAGATACGCAGTATTTT. Recombination joined TRBV28 with TRBJ2-3, and TRBD2 matches 12 of the central bases. V is cut back by 2 bases and J by 3 bases, with 6 bases in the junction unmatched. CDR1 MDHEN and CDR2 SYDVKM are derived from the germline V gene. The CDR3 holds 17 amino acids from the cysteine to the phenylalanine. Only the CDR3 DNA is retained, 51 bases long and in frame from the first base.